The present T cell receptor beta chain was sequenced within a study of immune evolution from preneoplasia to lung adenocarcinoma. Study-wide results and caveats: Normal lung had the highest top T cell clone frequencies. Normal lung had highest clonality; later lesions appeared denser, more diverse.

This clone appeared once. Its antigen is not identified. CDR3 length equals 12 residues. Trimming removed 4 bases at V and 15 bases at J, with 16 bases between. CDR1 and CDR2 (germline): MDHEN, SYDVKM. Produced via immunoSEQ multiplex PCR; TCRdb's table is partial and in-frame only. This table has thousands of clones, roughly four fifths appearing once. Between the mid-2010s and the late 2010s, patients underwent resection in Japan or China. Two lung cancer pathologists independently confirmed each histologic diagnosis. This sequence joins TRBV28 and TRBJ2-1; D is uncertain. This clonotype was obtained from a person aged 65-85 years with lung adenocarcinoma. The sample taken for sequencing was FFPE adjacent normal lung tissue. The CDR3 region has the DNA TGTGCCAGCAGTTCTCGGGTTGGACGGCTGTTCTTC. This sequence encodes CASSSRVGRLFF.